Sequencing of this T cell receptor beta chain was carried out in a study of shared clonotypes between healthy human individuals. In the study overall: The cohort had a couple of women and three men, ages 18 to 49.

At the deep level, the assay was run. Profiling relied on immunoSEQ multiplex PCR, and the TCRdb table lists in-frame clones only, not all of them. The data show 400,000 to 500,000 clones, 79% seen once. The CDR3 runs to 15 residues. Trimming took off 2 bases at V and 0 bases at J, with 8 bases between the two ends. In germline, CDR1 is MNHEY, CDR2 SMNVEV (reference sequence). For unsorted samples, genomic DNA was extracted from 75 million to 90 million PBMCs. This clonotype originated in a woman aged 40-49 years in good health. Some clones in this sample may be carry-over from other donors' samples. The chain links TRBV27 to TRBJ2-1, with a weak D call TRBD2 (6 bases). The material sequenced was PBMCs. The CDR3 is CASSLGGSSYNEQFF. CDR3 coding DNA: TGTGCCAGCAGTTTAGGGGGGAGCTCCTACAATGAGCAGTTCTTC.